This T cell receptor (beta chain) derives from a study of cytomegalovirus exposure and HLA in healthy donors. The study's findings and limits: Most of the CMV-associated TCR beta chains (in a later analysis) appeared to be HLA-restricted. Most TCR sequences were uncommon, yet certain public TCRs appeared in many donors. Most subjects had HLA-A and HLA-B alleles reportedly predicted accurately by TCR beta sequences.

Germline values: CDR1 SGHTA, CDR2 FQGTGA. This CDR3 comprises 12 residues. V shed 5 bases and J shed 5 bases, with 10 bases lying between them. PCR used 60 Vbeta primers and 13 Jbeta primers. Methods used by the authors: In a later analysis, some 80 million unique TCR beta chains included roughly 11 million shared by two or more donors. Assay used: immunoSEQ multiplex PCR; TCRdb lists only in-frame clones, some missing. D and trimming were read from the DNA, whereas the V and J calls and clone size are those reported in that table. The table includes roughly 150,000 clones, around 77% detected once. On this clone: Its antigen is unknown.

Sequenced input: PBMCs. This clonotype was sampled from a man aged 30-40 years in good health and CMV-seronegative. The rearrangement uses TRBV7-3 and TRBJ2-7; no definite D call. The CDR3 bases are TGTGCCAGCAGCCCTTCTAGGAACGAGCAGTACTTC. This translates into CASSPSRNEQYF.